This TCR beta chain was recorded in a study of OX40 agonist ivuxolimab in advanced cancers. Study-level information: The dose of intravenous ivuxolimab that patients received every 2 weeks ranged from 0.01 to 10 mg/kg. Of the patients, three showed partial responses, one with hepatocellular carcinoma and two with cutaneous melanoma.

V lost 0 bases and J 2 bases, leaving 2 bases between the germline ends. CDR1 and CDR2 from the germline V gene are SGDLS and YYNGEE. The CDR3 consists of 12 residues. Study-wide results and limits: CD8+ T cells averaged more expanded clones than CD4+.

Regarding this clone: Its cognate antigen is unknown. The same CDR3 also results from other DNA sequences found in this sample.

Sequencing used immunoSEQ multiplex PCR; TCRdb keeps in-frame clones, though not all of them. The sample consists of 43,000 or so clones, more than 85% of them appearing once. Sequenced material: CD4+ or CD8+ T cells sorted from blood, taken in a trial of the OX40 agonist ivuxolimab. This receptor was identified in an adult with an advanced solid tumor such as melanoma, head and neck, liver or kidney cancer. The chain carries TRBV9 and TRBJ1-1, with D uncertain. The DNA of the CDR3 is TGTGCCAGCAGCGTAGACAACACTGAAGCTTTCTTT. Translated: CASSVDNTEAFF. The whole variable domain, filled in from reference TRBV9 and TRBJ1-1, reads DSGVTQTPKHLITATGQRVTLRCSPRSGDLSVYWYQQSLDQGLQFLIQYYNGEERAKGNILERFSAQQFPDLHSELNLSSLELGDSALYFCASSVDNTEAFFGQGTRLTVV.